This is a list of T cell receptor beta chains from one sample in a study of blood T cell repertoires in COVID-19. Sequencing used immunoSEQ multiplex PCR; TCRdb keeps in-frame clones, though not all of them. The table shows more than 250,000 clones, with around 89% occurring only once. The sequenced material came from peripheral blood. The receptors shown here come from a man aged 18 to 29 who had recovered from COVID-19. Both conserved end residues are part of each CDR3. Fields, in order: J gene, V gene, CDR3 protein.

TRBJ1-2 TRBV10-3 CAISDGTATNYGYTF
TRBJ2-1 TRBV19 CASSIPSGQVSNEQFF
TRBJ2-5 TRBV4-2 CASSPLAGEKTQYF
TRBJ1-2 TRBV3-1/TRBV3-2 CASSQGAFSYGYTF
TRBJ1-1 TRBV7-9 CASSLTVGGTEAFF
TRBJ1-1 TRBV7-2 CASSPTRGRTEAFF
TRBJ1-1 TRBV13 CASSLRGFPEAFF
TRBJ2-3 TRBV5-5 CASSTGTENTDTQYF
TRBJ2-1 TRBV5-1 CASSLRPSGGTTYNEQFF
TRBJ1-2 TRBV7-2 CASSLTDYGYTF
TRBJ2-3 TRBV6-5 CASSYSTSIFPDTQYF
TRBJ2-7 TRBV6-5 CATPGLAGGTYEQYF
TRBJ1-2 TRBV27 CASSFRGDGGYTF
TRBJ2-2 TRBV4-3 CASSQDLTAGANTGELFF
TRBJ1-1 TRBV25-1 CASSELSYTEAFF
TRBJ1-1 TRBV7-9 CASSQGARNTEAFF
TRBJ2-3 TRBV5-1 CASSPTSGGDTQYF
TRBJ1-2 TRBV11-2 CASSLSGTGDLYGYTF
TRBJ2-7 TRBV27 CASSLGRTTYEQYF
TRBJ2-3 TRBV4-1 CASSQGRHTQYF
TRBJ2-5 TRBV11-2 CASSLGGTSGSRETQYF
TRBJ1-1 TRBV16 CASSQSLVTEAFF
TRBJ1-6 TRBV27 CASRSLDRNSPLHF
TRBJ1-1 TRBV7-9 CASSFGTNTEAFF
TRBJ2-3 TRBV28 CASSVASGGFTDTQYF